This T cell receptor (beta chain) was identified during a study of blood T cell repertoires in COVID-19. Study summary: Material from acute and convalescent COVID-19 was sourced from the United States, Italy and Spain. Sources were T cells, B-cell-depleted T cells, or PBMCs; the material itself was cDNA or gDNA.

About this clone: The junction departs from germline at one end; a sequencing error may be responsible.

Here immunoSEQ multiplex PCR was the method, and the copy in TCRdb shows in-frame clones only, minus some. The table records 350,000 to 450,000 clones, about 88% of them present only once. CDR3 length: 15 amino acids. In germline, CDR1 is LGHNA, CDR2 YSLEER. The chain carries TRBV4-3 and TRBJ1-1, with TRBD1 matching over 7 bases. Sequences were obtained from peripheral blood. The sequence derives from a middle-aged woman with COVID-19, enrolled during active disease. The CDR3 sequence: CASSQVFGRGTAAFF. CDR3 sequence (DNA): TGCGCCAGCAGCCAAGTCTTTGGCAGGGGGACTGCAGCTTTCTTT.